Sequencing of this T cell receptor (beta chain) was carried out in a study of blood T cell repertoires in COVID-19. Study information: The United States, Italy and Spain were the sources of the acute and convalescent COVID-19 samples.

The length of the CDR3 is 15 residues. CDR1 SGHTA and CDR2 FQGNSA come from the germline V gene. The junction had 9 bases not matched to a gene; V was cut back by 4 bases and J by 5 bases. Original processing methods: Amplification of reference gene primers provided the estimated nucleated cell counts. The protocol was immunoSEQ multiplex PCR, while the TCRdb copy is restricted to in-frame clones and leaves out a portion. The V and J calls and clone size come from that table; D and trimming were worked out from the DNA. The table records fewer than 400,000 clones, about 83% of them present only once.

This clonotype originated in a young man with active or convalescent COVID-19. The sequenced material came from peripheral blood. The chain is built from TRBV7-2 and TRBJ2-5; 8 bases agree with TRBD1. CDR3 in DNA: TGTGCCAGCAGCTCCCTGACAGGGGCCCGGGAGACCCAGTACTTC. As protein: CASSSLTGARETQYF. The whole variable domain, remainder taken from reference TRBV7-2 and TRBJ2-5, is GAGVSQSPSNKVTEKGKDVELRCDPISGHTALYWYRQSLGQGLEFLIYFQGNSAPDKSGLPSDRFSAERTGGSVSTLTIQRTQQEDSAVYLCASSSLTGARETQYFGPGTRLLVL.